This T cell receptor (beta chain) comes out of a study of tumor and adjacent non-tumor tissue in lung cancer. Turning to the study itself: Stage I to III disease affected ten to eleven men and roughly five women aged about 31 to 85. About 4.17 million productive TCRbeta reads were obtained per sample on average.

The study, taken as a whole, reports: TCR diversity was significantly greater in tumor than normal lung tissue. Top 100 clones took a larger repertoire share in normal lung.

The library came from three nested PCR rounds adapted from ARM-PCR protocols. TCRdb itself ran the multiplex PCR reads through MiXCR, one entry per CDR3 protein. Of over 60,000 distinct CDR3 sequences in the sample, around 73% were seen once. The CDR3 length is 13 residues. CDR1 is MNHEY and CDR2 is SVGAGI in the germline V gene. To note about this clonotype: As yet, its antigen is unknown. One junction end does not reproduce the germline sequence, and a read error may be involved.

The template was RNA from unsorted bulk tissue. The rearrangement uses TRBV6-5 and TRBJ2-2; D gene uncertain. This receptor was identified in a man in his sixties with non-small cell lung cancer. Sequencing was carried out using lung tumor tissue. The CDR3 spells CVSSYNVGGELFF. The CDR3 DNA reads as TGTGTCAGCAGTTATAATGTAGGCGGGGAGCTGTTTTTT.